Listed here are 19 T cell receptor beta chains from one sample, sequenced in a study of cytomegalovirus exposure and HLA in healthy donors. Sequencing used immunoSEQ multiplex PCR; TCRdb keeps in-frame clones, though not all of them. The sample has some 170,000 clones, about 95% seen once. Sequenced sample: PBMCs. These receptors originate from a woman between 18 and 29 years old in good health and CMV-seronegative.

As DNA, the CDR3 is TGTGCCAGCAGTGAAGGGGTCCTGGGCCCCGAAGCTTTCTTT. Its protein is CASSEGVLGPEAFF. The rearrangement joins TRBV2 to TRBJ1-1; no clear D gene. Trimming stripped 1 base from V and 8 bases from J, with 14 bases between. The CDR3 covers 14 residues. Looked up from germline, CDR1 is SNHLY and CDR2 is FYNNEI.

The rearrangement uses TRBV27 and TRBJ2-7; 7 nucleotides match TRBD2. After removal of 5 bases from V and 6 bases from J, the junction contained 10 bases not matched to a gene. The CDR3 spans 14 residues. Germline V gives CDR1 MNHEY, CDR2 SMNVEV (reference sequence). CDR3 amino acids: CASSPGPGRVEQYF. CDR3 bases: TGTGCCAGCAGTCCCGGTCCAGGGAGGGTCGAGCAGTACTTC.

J is TRBJ2-7 and V is TRBV6-5; tentative D call: TRBD2 (6 bases). CDR1 MNHEY and CDR2 SVGAGI come from the germline V gene. The CDR3 has 11 residues. Trimming stripped 6 bases from V and 7 bases from J, with 10 bases between. The CDR3 DNA is TGTGCCAGCAGCCGACTAGGAGAGCAGTACTTC. This codes for CASSRLGEQYF.

The chain employs TRBV20-1 and TRBJ1-1; D gene unclear. CDR3 length: 9 residues. Germline V CDR1 and CDR2: DFQATT, SNEGSKA (reference sequence). The germline V and J ends were trimmed by 3 bases and 8 bases, with 4 bases remaining between them. The DNA of the CDR3 is TGCAGTGCTAGCTTAGAAGCTTTCTTT. Translation gives CSASLEAFF.

The rearrangement links TRBV2 to TRBJ1-6, with TRBD1 matching over 12 bases. The ends lost 6 bases at V and 13 bases at J; junction bases unmatched: 10. The CDR3 spans 15 residues. Germline loops: CDR1 SNHLY, CDR2 FYNNEI. CDR3 residues: CASSLEGTGGPPLHF. CDR3 DNA sequence: TGTGCCAGCAGCCTCGAGGGGACAGGGGGCCCTCCCCTCCACTTT.

This chain uses TRBV4-1 with TRBJ2-1, with TRBD1 identical over 8 bases. With 1 base clipped from V and 1 base from J, the junction kept 3 bases outside the gene matches. Looked up from germline, CDR1 is MGHRA and CDR2 is YSYEKL. The CDR3 consists of 16 residues. Written as DNA, the CDR3 is TGCGCCAGCAGCCAAGGACAGGGGATATCCTACAATGAGCAGTTCTTC. Its translation is CASSQGQGISYNEQFF.

The V call is TRBV7-9, the J call TRBJ2-1; a weak D match, TRBD2 (5 bases). The length of the CDR3 is 15 residues. The germline gives CDR1 SEHNR, CDR2 FQNEAQ (reference sequence). Trimming shortened V by 1 base and J by 7 bases, and 14 bases separated the two germline ends. The CDR3 DNA sequence: TGTGCCAGCAGCTTAGTCTCGGCGGGTAAAAATGAGCAGTTCTTC. Protein: CASSLVSAGKNEQFF.

The chain uses TRBV9 and TRBJ2-3, with 12 bases aligning to TRBD2. Trimming at V came to 4 bases and at J to 3 bases, leaving 6 bases not matched to a gene. Per the germline V gene, CDR1 is SGDLS and CDR2 is YYNGEE. This CDR3 has 16 amino acids. The CDR3 DNA follows: TGTGCCAGCAGCTTTCCACTAGCGGGGGGAACAGATACGCAGTATTTT. Encoded protein: CASSFPLAGGTDTQYF.

The chain is built from TRBV7-2 and TRBJ1-2, with TRBD1 matching over 7 bases. CDR1 and CDR2 (germline): SGHTA, FQGNSA. The V segment lost 3 bases and the J segment 3 bases; nucleotides outside the gene matches: 4. The CDR3 totals 14 residues. The CDR3 nucleotides read TGTGCCAGCAGCTTCCACCAGGGGGACTATGGCTACACCTTC. Amino acid sequence: CASSFHQGDYGYTF.

This chain joins TRBV7-3 and TRBJ2-5; 8 bases match TRBD1. Losses at the gene ends were 0 bases for V and 2 bases for J; bases not matched to a gene: 8. Germline V lookup: CDR1 SGHTA, CDR2 FQGTGA. CDR3 length equals 17 residues. CDR3 nucleotide sequence: TGTGCCAGCAGCTTAACGGGGCCAGGGGGCCCACAAGAGACCCAGTACTTC. Translated: CASSLTGPGGPQETQYF.

The gene calls are TRBV5-5 and TRBJ2-7, with a possible D match to TRBD2 (5 bases). CDR3 length: 15 residues. V was trimmed by 3 bases and J by 2 bases, leaving 15 bases between them. CDR1 and CDR2 from the germline V gene are SGHKS and YYEKEE (reference sequence). The CDR3 coding sequence is TGTGCCAGCAGCTATAATATAGAGGGAGCCTACGAGCAGTACTTC. It specifies CASSYNIEGAYEQYF. The full variable domain, with the rest looked up from reference TRBV5-5 and TRBJ2-7, is DAGVTQSPTHLIKTRGQQVTLRCSPISGHKSVSWYQQVLGQGPQFIFQYYEKEERGRGNFPDRFSARQFPNYSSELNVNALLLGDSALYLCASSYNIEGAYEQYFGPGTRLTVT.

J is TRBJ1-5 and V is TRBV5-1; 9 bases match TRBD1. The CDR3 runs to 17 residues. CDR1 and CDR2 (germline): SGHRS, YFSETQ. Trimming took 3 bases from V and 2 from J; bases not matched to a gene: 9. The DNA of the CDR3 is TGCGCCAGCAGCTCCCGGGACAGGGTGATTTGCAATCAGCCCCAGCATTTT. Translating it yields CASSSRDRVICNQPQHF.

J is TRBJ2-5 and V is TRBV4-2; 10 bases align to TRBD2. Germline V CDR1 and CDR2: LGHNA, YNFKEQ. V dropped 5 bases and J dropped 5; count of bases not matched to a gene: 11. This CDR3 spans 16 amino acids. CDR3 DNA: TGTGCCAGCAGCGAACCCAGCGGGGGGGCAAGGGAGACCCAGTACTTC. Residues: CASSEPSGGARETQYF.

The chain uses TRBV5-6 and TRBJ2-1; 16 bases match TRBD2. This CDR3 region has 18 residues. CDR1 is SGHDT and CDR2 is YYEEEE in the germline V gene. After removal of 5 bases from V and 9 bases from J, the junction contained 14 bases not matched to a gene. CDR3 region: CASRGRGTSGGAWGEQFF. CDR3 nucleotide sequence: TGTGCCAGCAGGGGCAGAGGGACTAGCGGGGGGGCATGGGGTGAGCAGTTCTTC.

The chain combines TRBV11-2 with TRBJ2-2; the match to TRBD2 covers 14 bases. V trimming: 5 bases; J trimming: 7 bases; junction bases outside the gene matches: 9. From germline, CDR1 is SGHAT and CDR2 FQNNGV. The length of the CDR3 is 17 residues. The CDR3 DNA is TGTGCCAGCAGCCCGCGACTAGCGGGGGGGCGTGGCGGGGAGCTGTTTTTT. Protein sequence: CASSPRLAGGRGGELFF. The whole variable domain, remainder taken from reference TRBV11-2 and TRBJ2-2, is EAGVAQSPRYKIIEKRQSVAFWCNPISGHATLYWYQQILGQGPKLLIQFQNNGVVDDSQLPKDRFSAERLKGVDSTLKIQPAKLEDSAVYLCASSPRLAGGRGGELFFGEGSRLTVL.

This chain connects TRBV19 to TRBJ1-5; maybe TRBD1 (6 bases). V was pared by 5 bases and J by 4 bases, with 9 bases between. Germline V gene sequence: CDR1 LNHDA, CDR2 SQIVND (reference sequence). The CDR3 extends over 13 amino acids. The CDR3 DNA follows: TGTGCCAGTAGTGACACAGGGAATCAGCCCCAGCATTTT. Protein product: CASSDTGNQPQHF.

The rearrangement uses TRBV30 and TRBJ1-2; the D gene is possibly TRBD1 (5 bases). This CDR3 is built from 15 residues. Looked up from germline, CDR1 is GTSNPN and CDR2 is SVGIG (reference sequence). V dropped 1 base and J dropped 8 bases, with 20 bases sitting between them. CDR3 DNA: TGTGCCTGGAGTGGCGGGGTGGGCAGGGTGGCGGGCTACACCTTC. This codes for CAWSGGVGRVAGYTF. Full variable domain (rest looked up from reference TRBV30 and TRBJ1-2): SQTIHQWPATLVQPVGSPLSLECTVEGTSNPNLYWYRQAAGRGLQLLFYSVGIGQISSEVPQNLSASRPQDRQFILSSKKLLLSDSGFYLCAWSGGVGRVAGYTFGSGTRLTVV.

J is TRBJ1-1 and V is TRBV19; TRBD1 agrees at 10 bases. This CDR3 comprises 20 residues. The V gene's germline CDR1 is LNHDA and CDR2 SQIVND (reference sequence). The ends lost 5 bases at V and 4 bases at J; junction bases unmatched: 22. The CDR3 DNA follows: TGTGCCAGTAGTCTCCCTAGGGGAAGTGACAGGGGGCTTCAGGGCACTGAAGCTTTCTTT. It specifies CASSLPRGSDRGLQGTEAFF. Drawing the rest from reference TRBV19 and TRBJ1-1, the complete variable domain is DGGITQSPKYLFRKEGQNVTLSCEQNLNHDAMYWYRQDPGQGLRLIYYSQIVNDFQKGDIAEGYSVSREKKESFPLTVTSAQKNPTAFYLCASSLPRGSDRGLQGTEAFFGQGTRLTVV.

This chain links TRBV2 with TRBJ2-7, with TRBD2 identical over 12 bases. Germline-derived CDR1 and CDR2 are SNHLY and FYNNEI. Germline trimming cut 4 bases from V and 8 bases from J; bases unmatched to any gene: 6. This CDR3 region has 14 residues. In nucleotides, the CDR3 is TGTGCCAGCAGTGTAACTAGCGGGGGGTCCAAGCAGTACTTC. This gives the protein CASSVTSGGSKQYF.